The 12 T cell receptor beta chains listed next were all sequenced from one sample in a study of OX40 agonist ivuxolimab in advanced cancers. The method was immunoSEQ multiplex PCR; TCRdb's version includes in-frame clones alone and lacks a portion of them. This repertoire shows 30,000 to 40,000 clones, roughly 82% found once; its top ten account for about 20%. The sample here was CD4+ or CD8+ T cells sorted from blood, taken in a trial of the OX40 agonist ivuxolimab. The receptors come from an adult with an advanced solid tumor such as melanoma, head and neck, liver or kidney cancer.

This sequence joins TRBV7-2 and TRBJ2-3, with D hard to call. Looked up from germline, CDR1 is SGHTA and CDR2 is FQGNSA. Trimming pared 3 bases from V and 1 base from J, leaving 5 bases between. The CDR3 has 13 residues. The CDR3 spells CASSLLGTDTQYF. CDR3 nucleotides: TGTGCCAGCAGCTTGCTGGGCACAGATACGCAGTATTTT.

In nucleotides, the CDR3 is TGTGCTAGTGGTTTGAGAGACGAGCAGTTCTTC. It encodes CASGLRDEQFF. This chain links TRBV12-5 with TRBJ2-1; D ambiguous. Trimming stripped 2 bases from V and 10 bases from J, with 6 bases between. The CDR3 spans 11 residues. CDR1 is LGHNT and CDR2 is FRNRAP in the germline V gene.

The chain joins TRBV4-2 to TRBJ2-1; TRBD1 agrees at 7 bases. With 2 bases clipped from V and 5 bases from J, the junction kept 6 bases outside the gene matches. This CDR3 contains 15 residues. The germline V gene has CDR1 LGHNA and CDR2 YNFKEQ. DNA of the CDR3: TGTGCCAGCAGCCAAACAGGGGCTAAAAACAATGAGCAGTTCTTC. This translates into CASSQTGAKNNEQFF.

The rearrangement links TRBV23-1 to TRBJ1-6; TRBD1 matches at 10 bases. Being an ORF, TRBV23-1 has a function that is uncertain. The CDR3 is made up of 18 amino acids. The junction had 11 bases not matched to a gene; V was cut back by 3 bases and J by 6 bases. The CDR3 loop is CASSQRRQGAKVNSPLHF. The DNA of the CDR3 is TGCGCCAGCAGTCAGCGCCGACAGGGGGCGAAGGTTAATTCACCCCTCCACTTT.

This chain uses TRBV7-2 with TRBJ1-1; D uncertain. From germline, CDR1 is SGHTA and CDR2 FQGNSA. Trimming shortened V by 1 base and J by 4 bases, and 13 bases separated the two germline ends. The CDR3 extends over 15 amino acids. The CDR3 DNA is TGTGCCAGCAGCTTAGGGCCCCCTCCGAGCACTGAAGCTTTCTTT. Protein: CASSLGPPPSTEAFF.

This clone was detected only a few times. J is TRBJ1-5 and V is TRBV10-3; tentative D call: TRBD1 (5 bases). The CDR3 has 13 residues. Germline V CDR1 and CDR2: ENHRY, SYGVKD. Trimming left V 10 bases short and J 6 bases short, with 16 bases between. CDR3 bases: TGTGCCAGCAGAAGGCAGGGAAGTCAGCCCCAGCATTTT. It yields the protein CASRRQGSQPQHF.

The chain uses TRBV28 and TRBJ1-5; D is perhaps TRBD1 (5 bases). The CDR3 length is 16 residues. Trimming cost V 6 bases and J 5 bases, with 20 bases left between them. CDR1 and CDR2 (germline): MDHEN, SYDVKM. DNA of the CDR3: TGTGCCAGCAGGGGGGACGGGAGAGGTTTCGATCAGCCCCAGCATTTT. Protein product: CASRGDGRGFDQPQHF. The variable domain in full, completed from reference TRBV28 and TRBJ1-5, reads DVKVTQSSRYLVKRTGEKVFLECVQDMDHENMFWYRQDPGLGLRLIYFSYDVKMKEKGDIPEGYSVSREKKERFSLILESASTNQTSMYLCASRGDGRGFDQPQHFGDGTRLSIL.

The CDR3 region is CASSFRVGDYHYEQYF. CDR3 bases: TGTGCCAGCAGTTTCCGCGTGGGGGACTACCACTACGAGCAGTACTTC. This chain joins TRBV27 and TRBJ2-7; 7 bases match TRBD2. This CDR3 contains 16 residues. Germline loops: CDR1 MNHEY, CDR2 SMNVEV (reference sequence). Trimming at V came to 3 bases and at J to 3 bases, leaving 11 bases not matched to a gene.

The rearrangement joins TRBV10-3 to TRBJ2-1; 7 bases line up with TRBD2. V was pared by 4 bases and J by 2 bases, with 5 bases of the junction left unmatched. Looked up from germline, CDR1 is ENHRY and CDR2 is SYGVKD. The CDR3 runs 15 residues. The CDR3 DNA reads TGTGCCATCAGTGGCAAGCGGGAAACCTACAATGAGCAGTTCTTC. Its translation: CAISGKRETYNEQFF.

The rearrangement uses TRBV5-1 and TRBJ1-6; D uncertain. V lost 2 bases, J lost 9 bases, and 9 bases lay in between. The germline V gene has CDR1 SGHRS and CDR2 YFSETQ. The CDR3 is 13 amino acids. The CDR3 region has the DNA TGCGCCAGCAGCTTTAATGAGGGTTCACCCCTCCACTTT. Amino acids: CASSFNEGSPLHF.

As regards this clone: Other DNA variants within this sample encode the same CDR3. In DNA, the CDR3 is TGTGCCAGCAGTTACTCGCCTGATCAGCCCCAGCATTTT. It specifies CASSYSPDQPQHF. The chain combines TRBV6-5 with TRBJ1-5; D call uncertain. The CDR3 consists of 13 residues. The V end lost 0 bases, the J end lost 5 bases, and 5 bases lay between the germline ends. Germline loops: CDR1 MNHEY, CDR2 SVGAGI.

The genes are TRBV7-3 and TRBJ2-1; D ambiguous. The germline V and J ends were trimmed by 5 bases and 4 bases, with 9 bases remaining between them. Germline lookup yields CDR1 SGHTA and CDR2 FQGTGA. The CDR3 consists of 13 residues. The CDR3 region is CASSPPKYNEQFF. The CDR3 bases are TGTGCCAGCAGCCCCCCTAAGTACAATGAGCAGTTCTTC. Full variable domain (remainder filled in from reference TRBV7-3 and TRBJ2-1): GAGVSQTPSNKVTEKGKYVELRCDPISGHTALYWYRQSLGQGPEFLIYFQGTGAADDSGLPNDRFFAVRPEGSVSTLKIQRTERGDSAVYLCASSPPKYNEQFFGPGTRLTVL.